The present TCR beta chain was sequenced within a study of CXCR3-negative and CXCR3-positive naive CD8 T cells. Findings of the study overall: The study found CXCR3 expression partially decreased after cryopreservation and ran most assays on fresh PBMCs. TRB CDR3s of CXCR3-positive naive cells were more hydrophobic than those of CXCR3-negative naive cells.

About this clonotype: Antigen unknown.

The libraries of TRB cDNA were constructed through 5' RACE using UMI labels. TCRdb reworked the 5' RACE reads into one entry per CDR3 protein, no DNA. Here the sample table reports under 8,000 distinct CDR3 sequences. The sample comprised naive CXCR3+ CD8+ T cells from blood. Regarding subset: CD45RO-CCR7+CD27+CD95- naive CD8+ T cells expressing CXCR3 (TNR3+). This TCR derives from a human donor in good health. Some clones in this sample may be carry-over from other donors' samples.

The CDR3: CASSPGDSGANVLTF. J is TRBJ2-6 and V is TRBV5-1. This CDR3 is built from 15 residues. Germline loops: CDR1 SGHRS, CDR2 YFSETQ.